This T cell receptor beta chain was documented in a study of cytomegalovirus exposure and HLA in healthy donors. With 60 Vbeta and 13 Jbeta primers, the PCR was carried out. TCRdb's copy holds only in-frame clones and misses some; the assay was immunoSEQ multiplex PCR. The sample includes about 130,000 clones. This CDR3 comprises 17 residues. The V segment lost 4 bases and the J segment 6 bases; nucleotides outside the gene matches: 12. The germline CDR1 and CDR2 sequences are SEHNR and FQNEAQ (reference sequence). A remark on this clone: The antigen is not known.

Whole-study findings and limits: In a later analysis, TCR beta V- and J-gene trimming was associated with a missense DCLRE1C variant. One cluster of highly shared sequence variants probably arose as a sequencing artifact.

Sample: PBMCs. The TCR sequence derives from a man aged 25 to 40 in good health and CMV-seronegative. The rearrangement links TRBV7-9 to TRBJ2-1, with 10 bases fitting TRBD2. The DNA for the CDR3 is TGTGCCAGCAGCTCGACCAGCGGGAGGGCCTTATTCAATGAGCAGTTCTTC. Amino acid sequence: CASSSTSGRALFNEQFF.